This TCR beta chain was observed in a study of cytomegalovirus exposure and HLA in healthy donors. Primers for the PCR totalled 60 Vbeta and 13 Jbeta. Sequencing used immunoSEQ multiplex PCR; TCRdb keeps in-frame clones, though not all of them. Here the sample spans hundreds of thousands of clones, 80% to 85% being singletons. The CDR3 is made up of 18 amino acids. Germline assignment: CDR1 MGHDK and CDR2 SYGVNS. V was clipped by 2 bases and J by 0 bases; unmatched bases: 8. This receptor was obtained from a boy younger than 10 in good health and CMV-seronegative. The source material was PBMCs. The chain links TRBV25-1 to TRBJ2-1; TRBD2 matches at 9 bases. CDR3 residues: CASSEIGLAGSSYNEQFF. The CDR3, as DNA: TGTGCCAGCAGTGAAATAGGTCTAGCGGGGAGCTCCTACAATGAGCAGTTCTTC.